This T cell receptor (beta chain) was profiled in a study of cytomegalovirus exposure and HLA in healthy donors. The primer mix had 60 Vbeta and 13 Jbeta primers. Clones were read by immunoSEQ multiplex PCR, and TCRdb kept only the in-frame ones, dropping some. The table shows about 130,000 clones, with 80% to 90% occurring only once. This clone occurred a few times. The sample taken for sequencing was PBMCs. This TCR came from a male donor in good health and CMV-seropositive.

The DNA of the CDR3 is TGCGCCAGCAGCCAAGATCCTAACGGGGGGCAGAAACTGTTTTTT. This codes for CASSQDPNGGQKLFF. This chain connects TRBV4-3 to TRBJ1-4, with TRBD1 as a possible D gene (6 bases). The CDR3 is 15 amino acids. Germline V gene sequence: CDR1 LGHNA, CDR2 YSLEER. The germline V and J ends were trimmed by 0 bases and 11 bases, with 16 bases remaining between them.